A selection of T cell receptor beta chains follows, all from one sample in a study of blood T cell repertoires in COVID-19. The table came from immunoSEQ multiplex PCR; TCRdb's copy has only in-frame clones and leaves some out. The sample lists approximately 70,000 clones, around 89% occurring once. The sequenced sample consisted of peripheral blood. These TCRs come from a woman between 70 and 85 years old with acute or convalescent COVID-19. CDR3s leave out the opening cysteine and the closing phenylalanine or tryptophan. Not all rows give a size; the values are once, few, many and, for expanded clones, a class.

>.|TRBV28|TRBJ1-4
ASSPPDRGGEKLF
>.|TRBV5-1|TRBJ2-2
ASSYGTGGITGELF
>.|TRBV4-3|TRBJ2-2
ASSQELAGYDLTNTGELF
>.|TRBV9|TRBJ1-1
ASSVGDRVNTEAF
>.|TRBV4-3|TRBJ2-7
ASSPGTGLYEQY
>.|TRBV3-1/TRBV3-2|TRBJ2-2
ASSFRDRLATGELF
>.|TRBV6-5|TRBJ2-7
ASSYFGPGQGYEQY
>.|TRBV9|TRBJ1-4
ASSVEGRGSEKLF
>.|TRBV5-1|TRBJ1-3
ASTPGQGSGNTIY
>few|TRBV27|TRBJ1-2
ASRTLIKDRGRYGYT
>.|TRBV30|TRBJ1-6
AWSVRGSKIH
>.|TRBV7-6|TRBJ1-1
ASSSTYTNTEAF
>.|TRBV4-2|TRBJ1-2
ASSQGADRGDGYT
>.|TRBV6-1|TRBJ1-5
ASSEVDWSQH
>.|TRBV27|TRBJ2-3
ASNPLTGREFTDTQY
>.|TRBV19|TRBJ2-7
ASSIYRTSAYEQY
>.|TRBV11-2|TRBJ2-7
ASSLIPGSPLGEQY
>.|TRBV27|TRBJ1-6
ASSFIGVNSPLH
>.|TRBV7-8|TRBJ1-1
ASSPRRGTEAF
>.|TRBV15|TRBJ1-2
ATSRGGSEYGYT
>.|TRBV6-6|TRBJ2-4
ASSHGVLAKNIQY
>once|TRBV11-2|TRBJ2-5
ASSPLDRDPETQY
>.|TRBV12-3/TRBV12-4|TRBJ1-1
ASRKGAEAF
>.|TRBV19|TRBJ1-6
ASSDREYSPLH
>few|TRBV28|TRBJ2-7
ASKISGSHSYEQY
>.|TRBV5-1|TRBJ1-6
ASSVAGPENNSPLH
>.|TRBV2|TRBJ1-6
ASTGLTGNNSPLH
>.|TRBV29-1|TRBJ2-3
SVLQGRGGYSTDTQY
>.|TRBV7-8|TRBJ2-2
ASSNRDRVGTGELF
>.|TRBV14|TRBJ1-6
ASSQLASNSPLH
>.|TRBV2|TRBJ1-2
ASSEMVPGQNYGYT
>once|TRBV7-9|TRBJ1-5
ASSQMGNQPQH
>.|TRBV6-2/TRBV6-3|TRBJ2-3
ASRYAGGGTDTQY
>.|TRBV3-1/TRBV3-2|TRBJ1-1
ASSTLSGGTEAF
>.|TRBV15|TRBJ2-7
ATSSHPYEQY
>.|TRBV20-1|TRBJ1-2
SATQGLPYT
>.|TRBV19|TRBJ2-2
ASSTPPQVGGGELF
>.|TRBV11-2|TRBJ2-3
ASSLARDFSTDTQY
>.|TRBV29-1|TRBJ2-6
SVEGDGVSGANVLT
>.|TRBV2|TRBJ1-6
ASSQTGFALH
>.|TRBV7-8|TRBJ1-2
ASTSKGQGTGYT
>once|TRBV28|TRBJ1-2
ASSLSSGSRRSGYT
>.|TRBV3-1/TRBV3-2|TRBJ1-5
ASSLDNFNQPQH
>.|TRBV5-1|TRBJ2-1
ASSTGGVAPNEQF
>.|TRBV13|TRBJ1-2
ASSPMRRPREDGYT
>.|TRBV5-4|TRBJ2-1
ASSLGTSGTNNEQF
>.|TRBV18|TRBJ1-2
ASSPPGQGNYGYT
>.|TRBV29-1|TRBJ2-7
SVTSGQGGSYEQY
>.|TRBV12-3/TRBV12-4|TRBJ1-2
ASRVRGQDGYT
>.|TRBV27|TRBJ1-6
ASSTPDRWNSPLH
>.|TRBV6-5|TRBJ1-2
ASSLYYGYT
>.|TRBV4-3|TRBJ1-1
ASSQGLTGRLTEAF